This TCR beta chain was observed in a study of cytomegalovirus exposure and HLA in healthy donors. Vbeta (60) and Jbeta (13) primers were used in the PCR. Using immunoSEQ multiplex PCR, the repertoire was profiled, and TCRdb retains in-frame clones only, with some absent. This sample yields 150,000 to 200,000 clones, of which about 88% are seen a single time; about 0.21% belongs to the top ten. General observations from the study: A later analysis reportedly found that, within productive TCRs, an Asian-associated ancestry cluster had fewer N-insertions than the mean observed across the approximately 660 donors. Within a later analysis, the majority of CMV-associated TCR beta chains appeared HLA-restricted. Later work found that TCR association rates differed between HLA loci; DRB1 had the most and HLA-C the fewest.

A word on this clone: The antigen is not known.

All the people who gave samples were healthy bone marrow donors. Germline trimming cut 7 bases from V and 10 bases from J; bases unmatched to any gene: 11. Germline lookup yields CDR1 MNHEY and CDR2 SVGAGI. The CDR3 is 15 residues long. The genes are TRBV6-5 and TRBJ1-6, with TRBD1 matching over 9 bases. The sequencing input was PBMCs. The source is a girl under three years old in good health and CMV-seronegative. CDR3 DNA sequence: TGTGCCAGCACCCGACAGGGGGAAACTGGCTCACCCCTCCACTTT. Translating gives CASTRQGETGSPLHF.